This is a list of T cell receptor beta chains from one sample in a study of T cell responses to AZD1222 COVID-19 vaccine. The method was immunoSEQ multiplex PCR; TCRdb's version includes in-frame clones alone and lacks a portion of them. This sample has more than 100,000 clones, with just over 90% found just once. The sequencing used peripheral blood, collected 28 days after the second AZD1222 dose. These receptors were taken from an adult who received the AZD1222 COVID-19 vaccine. CDR3s include the opening cysteine and the closing phenylalanine or tryptophan. A D gene is named only where the DNA matches it firmly. The size field is filled for only some rows; it gives once, few, many or a size class.

J,V,D,size,DNA,CDR3
TRBJ2-7,TRBV7-2,.,once,TGTGCCAGCAGCTTAGTCATGAGAGAGCAGTACTTC,CASSLVMREQYF
TRBJ2-3,TRBV5-1,TRBD1,once,TGCGCCAGCAGCTTTGAGACAGGGTTAATGACTGGCACAGATACGCAGTATTTT,CASSFETGLMTGTDTQYF
TRBJ2-2,TRBV12-3/TRBV12-4,.,.,TGTGCCAGCAGCCCCTGGGTCACCGGGGAGCTGTTTTTT,CASSPWVTGELFF
TRBJ1-3,TRBV5-1,.,.,TGCGCCAGCAGCCCCGACAGGACCTCTGGAAACACCATATATTTT,CASSPDRTSGNTIYF
TRBJ1-4,TRBV6-1,.,few,TGTGCCAGCAGTGAATTTGTGGGGGGGACTGAAAAACTGTTTTTT,CASSEFVGGTEKLFF
TRBJ2-3,TRBV19,TRBD2,.,TGTGCCAGTAGTATTATCACTAGCGGGAGGATAACAGATACGCAGTATTTT,CASSIITSGRITDTQYF
TRBJ2-4,TRBV4-3,TRBD2,.,TGCGCCAGCAGCCCCCTCCCCCCGGAGGGAGGGCTCATCAAAAACATTCAGTACTTC,CASSPLPPEGGLIKNIQYF
TRBJ2-5,TRBV11-2,TRBD2,.,TGTGCCAGCATCCAAGGGACTAGCGGGGGTCGGCTGGAGACCCAGTACTTC,CASIQGTSGGRLETQYF
TRBJ1-1,TRBV19,.,.,TGTGCCAGTAGTATTTCCAGGGGCGCTGAAGCTTTCTTT,CASSISRGAEAFF
TRBJ2-7,TRBV7-9,.,.,TGTGCCAGCAGCCCCCGGGTGGAGGACGCCTACGAGCAGTACTTC,CASSPRVEDAYEQYF
TRBJ2-1,TRBV25-1,TRBD1,.,TGTGCCAGCAGTGATAAGACAGGGAGCAATGAGCAGTTCTTC,CASSDKTGSNEQFF
TRBJ1-1,TRBV23-1,.,.,TGCGCCAGCAGTCAATCTATACGGCACCCGAACACTGAAGCTTTCTTT,CASSQSIRHPNTEAFF
TRBJ2-5,TRBV4-1,.,.,TGCGCCAGCAGCCTAATTACTGACTTCGAGACCCAGTACTTC,CASSLITDFETQYF
TRBJ2-7,TRBV3-1/TRBV3-2,TRBD2,.,TGTGCCAGCAGCCAAGTGGGGGGGAGTGACGAGCAGTACTTC,CASSQVGGSDEQYF
TRBJ1-1,TRBV5-1,.,.,TGCGCCAGCAGCCTTTGGGCAGGGTTGAACACTGAAGCTTTCTTT,CASSLWAGLNTEAFF
TRBJ1-1,TRBV5-1,.,.,TGCGCCAGCAGCTTGGCTCTGGGGAACACTGAAGCTTTCTTT,CASSLALGNTEAFF
TRBJ1-1,TRBV12-1,.,.,TGTGCCAGCAGCTCACTTGTACGGGACGGAGTCCCGAACACTGAAGCTTTCTTT,CASSSLVRDGVPNTEAFF
TRBJ2-7,TRBV7-9,TRBD2,.,TGTGCCAGCAGCAAAGCGGGGGGCATCCCCTACGAGCAGTACTTC,CASSKAGGIPYEQYF
TRBJ1-6,TRBV6-2/TRBV6-3,.,.,TGTGCCAGCAGTTACCCAAAGGGGAGCTCCTATAATTCACCCCTCCACTTT,CASSYPKGSSYNSPLHF
TRBJ2-3,TRBV5-5,.,.,TGTGCCAGCAGCTATGGCGGGGTTGGCACAGATACGCAGTATTTT,CASSYGGVGTDTQYF
TRBJ2-3,TRBV13,TRBD2,.,TGTGCCAGCAGCGCGCGGACTAGCGGGAGCACAGATACGCAGTATTTT,CASSARTSGSTDTQYF
TRBJ1-1,TRBV7-9,.,.,TGTGCCAGCAGCTTAGATCAGGACACTGAAGCTTTCTTT,CASSLDQDTEAFF
TRBJ1-3,TRBV12-3/TRBV12-4,.,once,TGTGCCAGCAAATTAGGCTCTGGAAACACCATATATTTT,CASKLGSGNTIYF
TRBJ2-7,TRBV5-4,TRBD1,.,TGTGCCAGCAGCTTAGGGGGCAGGCCCTACGAGCAGTACTTC,CASSLGGRPYEQYF
TRBJ2-7,TRBV12-3/TRBV12-4,TRBD2,.,TGTGCCAGCAGTTTTAGCGGGCGTTACGAGCAGTACTTC,CASSFSGRYEQYF
TRBJ1-4,TRBV7-2,.,once,TGTGCCAGCAGCGTACGGGACTCTGAAAAACTGTTTTTT,CASSVRDSEKLFF
TRBJ2-3,TRBV6-5,TRBD1,.,TGTGCCAGCAGTCCAGGGGGCCCTAGAGATACGCAGTATTTT,CASSPGGPRDTQYF
TRBJ1-1,TRBV5-1,.,.,TGCGCCAGCAGCTTGTATCGGGGGAACACTGAAGCTTTCTTT,CASSLYRGNTEAFF
TRBJ1-6,TRBV14,.,once,TGTGCCAGCAGCCAAGATTTCGGCAGGAGATCACCCCTCCACTTT,CASSQDFGRRSPLHF
TRBJ1-5,TRBV2,TRBD1,.,TGTGCCAGCACCGGGGACAGGGGCATCCGGAATCAGCCCCAGCATTTT,CASTGDRGIRNQPQHF
TRBJ1-2,TRBV5-4,.,.,TGTGCCAGCAGCTTAGGCGGCCCGTCTTATGGCTACACCTTC,CASSLGGPSYGYTF
TRBJ2-7,TRBV7-2,.,.,TGTGCCAGCAGCCCACCGCCGCCCACCTACGAGCAGTACTTC,CASSPPPPTYEQYF
TRBJ1-5,TRBV19,.,.,TGTGCCAGTAGTATGAGGGCACGTAGGGAGCCCCAGCATTTT,CASSMRARREPQHF
TRBJ2-1,TRBV6-1,.,.,TGTGCCAGCAGTCCGATTGCCAATGAGCAGTTCTTC,CASSPIANEQFF
TRBJ1-6,TRBV6-5,.,.,TGTGCCAGCAGTTATCTTGGACAGAATAATTCACCCCTCCACTTT,CASSYLGQNNSPLHF
TRBJ2-7,TRBV28,TRBD1,.,TGTGCCAGCAGTCCGGCCCGGGACAGGGGTCTCGAGCAGTACTTC,CASSPARDRGLEQYF
TRBJ1-3,TRBV4-1,TRBD1,.,TGCGCCAGCAGCCAAGATCGGGACAGGGCAAACTCTGGAAACACCATATATTTT,CASSQDRDRANSGNTIYF
TRBJ2-6,TRBV5-4,.,.,TGTGCCAGCAGCTTTTGGGGGGCTGGGGCCAACGTCCTGACTTTC,CASSFWGAGANVLTF
TRBJ2-1,TRBV7-9,TRBD1,.,TGTGCCAGCAGCAAACGGACAGGGGAGGGTTCGAATGAGCAGTTCTTC,CASSKRTGEGSNEQFF
TRBJ2-3,TRBV24-1,.,.,TGTGCCACCCCGGGGCCGGGCACAGATACGCAGTATTTT,CATPGPGTDTQYF
TRBJ1-2,TRBV19,TRBD1,.,TGTGCCAGTAGCCCTTCGGGGCAGGGGGTTGGTGGCTACACCTTC,CASSPSGQGVGGYTF
TRBJ2-7,TRBV6-1,.,.,TGTGCCAGCAGTGAACCCGGCTACGAGCAGTACTTC,CASSEPGYEQYF
TRBJ1-5,TRBV6-6,TRBD1,.,TGTGCCAGCAGCACGGACAGGGGCCCCCTGCCCCAGCATTTT,CASSTDRGPLPQHF
TRBJ1-3,TRBV18,.,.,TGTGCCAGCTCCGTGTCAGGCCCAGCTGGAAACACCATATATTTT,CASSVSGPAGNTIYF
TRBJ1-6,TRBV7-2,.,.,TGTGCCAGCAGCTTAGGAGGGAGCTCCTATAATTCACCCCTCCACTTT,CASSLGGSSYNSPLHF
TRBJ1-5,TRBV30,.,.,TGTGCCTGGAGTGTCGGACAGAGGGGCAATCAGCCCCAGCATTTT,CAWSVGQRGNQPQHF